The present T cell receptor beta chain was sequenced within a study of blood T cell repertoires in COVID-19. Across the whole study: Whether acute or convalescent, the COVID-19 samples came from the United States, Italy and Spain. PBMCs, B-cell-depleted T cells, or T cells provided the cDNA or gDNA that made up the material.

The authors' processing: Amplification with reference gene primers provided the estimates of nucleated cell counts. Clones were read by immunoSEQ multiplex PCR, and TCRdb kept only the in-frame ones, dropping some. The DNA gave D and trimming, while V, J and clone size come from that table. Of about 80,000 clones listed, 65% to 85% are singletons. This clone was detected a few times. The V and J ends lost 6 bases and 8 bases, in that order; junction bases with no gene match: 4. The CDR3 totals 13 residues. This sequence was found in a man between 65 and 85 years old with active or convalescent COVID-19. Sequencing was carried out using peripheral blood. The V call is TRBV12-3 or TRBV12-4, the J call TRBJ1-6, with TRBD1 matching 7 bases. CDR3 sequence: CASSNQGDSPLHF. The CDR3 bases are TGTGCCAGCAGCAATCAGGGGGATTCACCCCTCCACTTT.